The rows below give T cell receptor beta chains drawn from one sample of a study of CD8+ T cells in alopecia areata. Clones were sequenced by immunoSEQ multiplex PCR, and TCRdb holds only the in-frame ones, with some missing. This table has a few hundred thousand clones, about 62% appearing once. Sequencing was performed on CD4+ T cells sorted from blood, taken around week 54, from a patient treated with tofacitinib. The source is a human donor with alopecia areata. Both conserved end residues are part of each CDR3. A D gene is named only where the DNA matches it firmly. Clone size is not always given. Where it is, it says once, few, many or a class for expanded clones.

CASSQVEPRGYTF	TGTGCCAGCAGTCAGGTGGAACCCCGGGGCTACACCTTC	few	-	TRBV6-6	TRBJ1-2
CASSLSGYEQYF	TGTGCCAGCAGCTTGAGCGGGTACGAGCAGTACTTC	-	-	TRBV5-6	TRBJ2-7
CASSQDRGEGSNSPLHF	TGCGCCAGCAGCCAAGATAGGGGCGAAGGGAGCAATTCACCCCTCCACTTT	-	-	TRBV4-3	TRBJ1-6
CASSFYRGNEQFF	TGTGCCAGCAGCTTTTACAGGGGGAATGAGCAGTTCTTC	-	TRBD1	TRBV7-2	TRBJ2-1
CASREGRNNQPQHF	TGTGCCAGCAGGGAGGGACGGAACAATCAGCCCCAGCATTTT	-	-	TRBV2	TRBJ1-5
CAWRNGGYGNTIYF	TGTGCCTGGAGAAACGGGGGATATGGAAACACCATATATTTT	-	-	TRBV30	TRBJ1-3
CATSRENSSFSTDTQYF	TGTGCCACCAGCAGAGAAAACAGCTCCTTCAGCACAGATACGCAGTATTTT	-	-	TRBV15	TRBJ2-3
CASSLEGRRVGEQYF	TGTGCCAGCAGCTTAGAAGGGCGCAGGGTCGGCGAGCAGTACTTC	-	-	TRBV11-2	TRBJ2-7
CSVAGKTYEQYF	TGCAGCGTAGCCGGGAAAACCTACGAGCAGTACTTC	-	-	TRBV29-1	TRBJ2-7
CASSDAGGKADTQYF	TGTGCCAGCAGCGATGCTGGGGGAAAGGCAGATACGCAGTATTTT	-	-	TRBV7-9	TRBJ2-3
CACPDPSGYTF	TGTGCCTGTCCAGACCCCTCGGGCTACACCTTC	-	-	TRBV30	TRBJ1-2
CASSPGTTNYGYTF	TGTGCCAGCAGCCCCGGGACGACTAACTATGGCTACACCTTC	once	-	TRBV5-4	TRBJ1-2
CSVAGTGIQPQHF	TGCAGCGTTGCCGGGACAGGAATTCAGCCCCAGCATTTT	-	TRBD1	TRBV29-1	TRBJ1-5
CASSRTGLSYEQYF	TGTGCCAGCAGCCGGACGGGATTATCCTACGAGCAGTACTTC	-	-	TRBV6-5	TRBJ2-7
CAWSERAGYTF	TGTGCCTGGAGTGAGAGGGCTGGCTACACCTTC	few	-	TRBV30	TRBJ1-2
CASSLIPPRRGGWYEQYF	TGTGCCAGCAGCTTAATACCCCCCAGGCGGGGTGGGTGGTACGAGCAGTACTTC	-	-	TRBV7-9	TRBJ2-7
CASLESSTDTQYF	TGCGCCAGCCTGGAGTCTAGCACAGATACGCAGTATTTT	once	-	TRBV5-1	TRBJ2-3
CASSSSGGAYNEQFF	TGTGCCAGCAGCTCTAGCGGGGGGGCCTACAATGAGCAGTTCTTC	-	TRBD2	TRBV7-3	TRBJ2-1
CAISEKTSTDTQYF	TGTGCCATCAGTGAAAAAACTAGCACAGATACGCAGTATTTT	-	-	TRBV10-3	TRBJ2-3
CAWSAGQGYQPQHF	TGTGCCTGGAGTGCGGGACAGGGGTATCAGCCCCAGCATTTT	-	TRBD1	TRBV30	TRBJ1-5
CASSFRGAQETQYF	TGTGCCAGCAGTTTTCGGGGGGCCCAAGAGACCCAGTACTTC	-	-	TRBV6-6	TRBJ2-5
CASSNFFGGANEQFF	TGTGCCAGCAGTAACTTCTTTGGGGGGGCCAATGAGCAGTTCTTC	-	-	TRBV6-5	TRBJ2-1
CASRNSGANVLTF	TGTGCCAGTAGGAACTCTGGGGCCAACGTCCTGACTTTC	few	-	TRBV19	TRBJ2-6
CASSRLGLPDNEQFF	TGTGCCAGCAGTCGCCTAGGACTACCAGACAATGAGCAGTTCTTC	-	-	TRBV27	TRBJ2-1
CAWSVTGNEKLFF	TGTGCCTGGAGTGTAACAGGGAATGAAAAACTGTTTTTT	-	-	TRBV30	TRBJ1-4
CAISDRGGTDTQYF	TGTGCCATCAGTGATCGCGGAGGCACAGATACGCAGTATTTT	-	-	TRBV10-3	TRBJ2-3
CASSSHLDRAFRSEQFF	TGTGCCAGCAGCTCCCACCTCGACAGGGCTTTTCGCAGTGAGCAGTTCTTC	once	TRBD1	TRBV7-9	TRBJ2-1
CASSTDRKNTEAFF	TGTGCCAGCAGCACGGACAGGAAGAACACTGAAGCTTTCTTT	-	TRBD1	TRBV4-2	TRBJ1-1
CSVGSPGQGFLGEQFF	TGCAGCGTTGGTTCTCCGGGACAGGGATTTTTGGGGGAGCAGTTCTTC	-	TRBD1	TRBV29-1	TRBJ2-1
CSVATSSYNEQFF	TGCAGCGTTGCGACGAGCTCCTACAATGAGCAGTTCTTC	-	-	TRBV29-1	TRBJ2-1
CASSEAGLGEAGIF	TGTGCCAGCAGTGAAGCAGGACTAGGGGAGGCTGGGATCTTC	-	TRBD2	TRBV2	TRBJ2-1